This T cell receptor (beta chain) was observed in a study of long-term antiretroviral therapy in people with HIV. Findings and caveats of the study: In samples taken after ART, diversity increased but remained below transplant donor control levels.

The CDR3 totals 20 residues. The V segment lost 5 bases and the J segment 1 base; nucleotides outside the gene matches: 11. From germline, CDR1 is LGHNA and CDR2 YSLEER. The assay used was immunoSEQ (version v3.0), run at survey level. Clones were sequenced by immunoSEQ multiplex PCR, and TCRdb holds only the in-frame ones, with some missing. The sample holds approximately 36,000 clones, over 75% seen once. Concerning this clone itself: The antigen is not known.

Participants with HIV, all of them, were treated in the United States. The V call is TRBV4-3, the J call TRBJ2-1, with 16 bases aligning to TRBD2. The TCR was taken from a man aged 18 to 30 with HIV. Here the sequenced sample was unsorted PBMCs, taken 0.6 years after starting antiretroviral therapy. CDR3 protein: CASSYELLGLAGGSYNEQFF. The CDR3 DNA reads as TGCGCCAGCAGCTACGAACTCCTGGGACTAGCGGGAGGGTCCTACAATGAGCAGTTCTTC.